This T cell receptor beta chain was documented in a study of neoadjuvant anti-PD-1 for oral cavity cancer. Profiled with immunoSEQ multiplex PCR; TCRdb holds only in-frame clones, not every one. The table has more than 12,000 clones, roughly two thirds seen once. Study-level results: Each response group had just a few patients in TCR analyses. Higher pretreatment blood Treg/Th17 ratios correlated with higher pretreatment blood and lower post-treatment tumor TCRbeta clonality.

Comments on this clone: Its specificity is unknown.

Patients had newly diagnosed, untreated stage II-IVA oral cavity squamous cell carcinoma. This TCR was recovered from a person aged 35-79 years with oral cavity squamous cell carcinoma. The source was PBMCs, collected before nivolumab (anti-PD-1) treatment.

The CDR3 DNA is TGTGCCAGCAGCACCTCCGGGACGGATTTAGGCGGCTACACCTTC. Amino acids: CASSTSGTDLGGYTF. V usage is TRBV5-4 and J usage is TRBJ1-2, with D perhaps matching TRBD1 (5 bases). Trimming pared 4 bases from V and 8 bases from J, leaving 21 bases between. Germline CDR1 reads SGHNT; CDR2 reads YYREEE (reference sequence). This CDR3 comprises 15 residues.